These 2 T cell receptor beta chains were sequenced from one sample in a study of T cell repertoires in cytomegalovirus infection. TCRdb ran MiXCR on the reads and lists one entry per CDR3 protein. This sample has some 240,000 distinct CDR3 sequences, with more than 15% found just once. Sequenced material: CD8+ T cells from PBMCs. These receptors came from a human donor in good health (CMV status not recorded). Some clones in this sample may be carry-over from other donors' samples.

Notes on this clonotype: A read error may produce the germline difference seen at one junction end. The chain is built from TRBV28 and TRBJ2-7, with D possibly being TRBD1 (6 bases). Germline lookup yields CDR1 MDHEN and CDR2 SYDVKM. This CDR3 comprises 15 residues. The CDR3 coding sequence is TGTGCCAACAGTCTCGACAGGCGAAGCTCCTACGAGCAGTACTTC. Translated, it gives CANSLDRRSSYEQYF.

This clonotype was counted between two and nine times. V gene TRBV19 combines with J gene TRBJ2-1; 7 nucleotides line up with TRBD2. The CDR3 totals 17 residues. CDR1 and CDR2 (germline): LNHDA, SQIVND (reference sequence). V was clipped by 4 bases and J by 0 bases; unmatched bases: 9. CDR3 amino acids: CASSRGGEFSSYNEQFF. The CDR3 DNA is TGTGCCAGTAGTAGGGGGGGGGAGTTTAGCTCCTACAATGAGCAGTTCTTC.